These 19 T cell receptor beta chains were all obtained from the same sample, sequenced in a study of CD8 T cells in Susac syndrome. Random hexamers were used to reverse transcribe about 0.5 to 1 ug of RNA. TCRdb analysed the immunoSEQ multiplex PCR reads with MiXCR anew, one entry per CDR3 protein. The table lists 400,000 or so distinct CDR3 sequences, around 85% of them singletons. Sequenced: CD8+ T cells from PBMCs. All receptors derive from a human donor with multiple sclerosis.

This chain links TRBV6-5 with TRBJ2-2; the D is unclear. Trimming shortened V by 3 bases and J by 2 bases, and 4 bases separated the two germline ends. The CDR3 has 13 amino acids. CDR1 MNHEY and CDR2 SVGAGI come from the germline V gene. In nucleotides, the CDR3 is TGTGCCAGCAGTTATACTAACACCGGGGAGCTGTTTTTT. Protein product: CASSYTNTGELFF.

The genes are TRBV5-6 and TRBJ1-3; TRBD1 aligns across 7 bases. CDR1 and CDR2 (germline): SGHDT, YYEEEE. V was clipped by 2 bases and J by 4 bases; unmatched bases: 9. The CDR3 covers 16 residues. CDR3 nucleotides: TGTGCCAGCAGCTTATTAACAGGGGTGCGCGGAAACACCATATATTTT. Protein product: CASSLLTGVRGNTIYF.

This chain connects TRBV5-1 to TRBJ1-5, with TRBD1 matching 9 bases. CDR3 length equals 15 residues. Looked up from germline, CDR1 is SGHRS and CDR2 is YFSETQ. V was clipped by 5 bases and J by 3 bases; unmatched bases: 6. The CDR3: CASRAGTGFNQPQHF. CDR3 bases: TGCGCCAGCAGGGCCGGGACAGGGTTCAATCAGCCCCAGCATTTT.

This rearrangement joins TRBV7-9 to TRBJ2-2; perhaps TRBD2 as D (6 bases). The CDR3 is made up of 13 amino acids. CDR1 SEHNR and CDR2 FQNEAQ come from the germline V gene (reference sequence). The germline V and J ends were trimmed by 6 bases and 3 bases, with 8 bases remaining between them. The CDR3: CASRDYYTGELFF. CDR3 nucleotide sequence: TGTGCCAGCAGGGACTATTACACCGGGGAGCTGTTTTTT.

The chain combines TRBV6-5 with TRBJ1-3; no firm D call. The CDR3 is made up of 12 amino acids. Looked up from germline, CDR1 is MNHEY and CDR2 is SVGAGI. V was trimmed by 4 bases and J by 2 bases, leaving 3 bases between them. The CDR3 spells CASSSAGNTIYF. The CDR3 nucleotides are TGTGCCAGCAGTTCCGCTGGAAACACCATATATTTT.

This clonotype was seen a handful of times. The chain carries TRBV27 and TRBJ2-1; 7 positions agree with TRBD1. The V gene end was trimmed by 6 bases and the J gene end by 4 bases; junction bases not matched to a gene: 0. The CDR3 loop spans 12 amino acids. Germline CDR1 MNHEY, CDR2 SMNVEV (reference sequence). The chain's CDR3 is CASRTGYNEQFF. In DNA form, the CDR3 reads TGTGCCAGCAGGACAGGGTACAATGAGCAGTTCTTC.

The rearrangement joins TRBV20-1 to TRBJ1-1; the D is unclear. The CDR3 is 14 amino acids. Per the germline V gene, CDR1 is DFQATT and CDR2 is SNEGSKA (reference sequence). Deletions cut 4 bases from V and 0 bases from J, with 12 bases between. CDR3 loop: CSATDTSLNTEAFF. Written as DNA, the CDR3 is TGCAGTGCTACCGACACCAGCCTGAACACTGAAGCTTTCTTT.

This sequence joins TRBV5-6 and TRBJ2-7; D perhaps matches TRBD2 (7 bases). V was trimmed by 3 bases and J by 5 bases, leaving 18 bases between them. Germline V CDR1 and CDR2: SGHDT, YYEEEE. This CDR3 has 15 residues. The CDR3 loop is CASSSDMRGQHEQYF. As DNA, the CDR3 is TGTGCCAGCAGCTCCGACATGCGGGGGCAGCACGAGCAGTACTTC.

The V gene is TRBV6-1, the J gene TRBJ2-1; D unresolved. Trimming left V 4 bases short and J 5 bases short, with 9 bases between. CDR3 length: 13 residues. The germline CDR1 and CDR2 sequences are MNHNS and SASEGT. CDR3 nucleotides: TGTGCCAGCAGTGGTCGGATGGACAATGAGCAGTTCTTC. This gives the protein CASSGRMDNEQFF.

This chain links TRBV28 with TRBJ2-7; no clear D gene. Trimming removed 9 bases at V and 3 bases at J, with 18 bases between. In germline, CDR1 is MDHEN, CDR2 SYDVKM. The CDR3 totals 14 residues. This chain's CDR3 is CASGPQTELYEQYF. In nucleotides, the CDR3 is TGTGCCAGTGGGCCACAGACTGAACTCTACGAGCAGTACTTC. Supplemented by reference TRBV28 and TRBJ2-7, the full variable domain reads DVKVTQSSRYLVKRTGEKVFLECVQDMDHENMFWYRQDPGLGLRLIYFSYDVKMKEKGDIPEGYSVSREKKERFSLILESASTNQTSMYLCASGPQTELYEQYFGPGTRLTVT.

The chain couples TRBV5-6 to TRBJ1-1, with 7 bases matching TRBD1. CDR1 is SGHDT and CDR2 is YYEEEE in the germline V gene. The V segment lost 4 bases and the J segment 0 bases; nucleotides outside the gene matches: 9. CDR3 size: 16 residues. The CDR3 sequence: CASSEDRLPMNTEAFF. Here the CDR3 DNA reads TGTGCCAGCAGCGAGGACAGGTTACCTATGAACACTGAAGCTTTCTTT.

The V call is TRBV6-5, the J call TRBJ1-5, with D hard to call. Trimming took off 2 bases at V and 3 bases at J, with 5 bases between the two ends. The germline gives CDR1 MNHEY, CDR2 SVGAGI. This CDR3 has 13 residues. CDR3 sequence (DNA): TGTGCCAGCAGTTACACAGACAATCAGCCCCAGCATTTT. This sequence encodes CASSYTDNQPQHF.

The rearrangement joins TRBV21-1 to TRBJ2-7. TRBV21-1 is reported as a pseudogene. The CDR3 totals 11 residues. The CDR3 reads CASTHSWAQYF. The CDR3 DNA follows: TGTGCCAGCACTCACTCCTGGGCGCAGTACTTC.

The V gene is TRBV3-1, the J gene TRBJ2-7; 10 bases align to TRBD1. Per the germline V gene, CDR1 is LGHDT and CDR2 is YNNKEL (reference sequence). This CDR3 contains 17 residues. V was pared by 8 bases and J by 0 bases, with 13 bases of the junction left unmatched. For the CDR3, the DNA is TGTGCCAGCCGACCCGGGACAGGGGACTGGAGCTCCTACGAGCAGTACTTC. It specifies CASRPGTGDWSSYEQYF.

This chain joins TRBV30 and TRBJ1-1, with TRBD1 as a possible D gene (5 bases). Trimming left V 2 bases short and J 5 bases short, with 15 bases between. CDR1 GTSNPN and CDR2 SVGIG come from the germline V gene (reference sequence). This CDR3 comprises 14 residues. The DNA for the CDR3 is TGTGCCTGGAGTCCCGGTGGGGGAAGGACTGAAGCTTTCTTT. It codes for CAWSPGGGRTEAFF.

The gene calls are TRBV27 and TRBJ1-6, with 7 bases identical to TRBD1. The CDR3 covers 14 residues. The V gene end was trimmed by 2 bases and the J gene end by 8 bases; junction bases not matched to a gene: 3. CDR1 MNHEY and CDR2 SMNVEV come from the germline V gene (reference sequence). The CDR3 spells CASSLQGVDSPLHF. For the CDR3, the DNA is TGTGCCAGCAGTTTACAGGGGGTGGATTCACCCCTCCACTTT.

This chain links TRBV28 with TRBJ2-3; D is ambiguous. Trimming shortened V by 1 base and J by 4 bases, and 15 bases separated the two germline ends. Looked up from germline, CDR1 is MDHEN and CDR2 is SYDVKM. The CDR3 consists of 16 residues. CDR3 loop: CASSLFGHNGPDTQYF. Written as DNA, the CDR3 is TGTGCCAGCAGTTTATTTGGCCATAATGGGCCAGATACGCAGTATTTT.

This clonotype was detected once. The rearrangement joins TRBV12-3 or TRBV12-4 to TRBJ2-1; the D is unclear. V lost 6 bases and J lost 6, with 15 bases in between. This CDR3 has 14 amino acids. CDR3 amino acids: CASSFSDPSNEQFF. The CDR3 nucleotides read TGTGCCAGCAGCTTTAGTGACCCAAGCAATGAGCAGTTCTTC.

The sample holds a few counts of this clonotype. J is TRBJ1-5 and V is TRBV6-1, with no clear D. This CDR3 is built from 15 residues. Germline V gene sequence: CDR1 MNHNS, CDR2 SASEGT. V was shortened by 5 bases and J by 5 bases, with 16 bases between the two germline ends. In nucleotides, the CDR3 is TGTGCCAGCAGTAAAGGTGGGCCGGAAGATCAGCCCCAGCATTTT. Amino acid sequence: CASSKGGPEDQPQHF.